This TCR beta chain was retrieved from a study of cytomegalovirus exposure and HLA in healthy donors. Study background: Unique TCRs numbering some 80 million, obtained from HLA-typed donors, made up an early data release.

Germline CDR1 is SQVTM and CDR2 is ANQGSEA. The CDR3 length is 16 residues. V lost 4 bases to trimming and J lost 0 bases, with 18 bases between them. PCR primers comprised 60 Vbeta and 13 Jbeta primers. The table came from immunoSEQ multiplex PCR; TCRdb's copy has only in-frame clones and leaves some out. The table for this sample gives 150,000 to 200,000 clones. This chain joins TRBV29-1 and TRBJ1-2; no reliable D call. The sequence was obtained from a man aged 25 to 45 in good health and CMV-seronegative. Sequencing used PBMCs. The CDR3 protein is CSVVRGIGLANYGYTF. For the CDR3, the DNA is TGCAGCGTTGTTAGAGGAATTGGTTTAGCTAACTATGGCTACACCTTC.